The rows below give T cell receptor beta chains drawn from one sample of a study of cytomegalovirus exposure and HLA in healthy donors. Generated by immunoSEQ multiplex PCR, the TCRdb table keeps only in-frame clones and is missing some. This table holds 85,000 to 130,000 clones, 10% found once. Sequences were obtained from PBMCs. Receptors were obtained from a man aged 35-49 years in good health and CMV-seropositive. CDR3s include the opening cysteine and the closing phenylalanine or tryptophan. Fields, in order: J gene, clone size, V gene, D gene, CDR3 DNA, CDR3 protein. D genes are given only for firm matches. Only part of the rows carry a size: once, few, many, or a class if the clone is expanded.

TRBJ2-5,NA,TRBV9,TRBD2,TGTGCCAGCAGTGGGGGGGAGGGGCGGGAGAATCGAGGAGAGACCCAGTACTTC,CASSGGEGRENRGETQYF
TRBJ2-7,few,TRBV4-1,TRBD2,TGCGCCAGCAGCCAAGCTGTGCTAGCGGGGAACTACGAGCAGTACTTC,CASSQAVLAGNYEQYF
TRBJ2-5,few,TRBV7-9,TRBD2,TGTGCCAGCAGCTTATTATCACTAGCGGGAGAGACCCAGTACTTC,CASSLLSLAGETQYF
TRBJ2-7,NA,TRBV7-9,NA,TGTGCCAGCAGCCAAGGGGGCGAGCAGTACTTC,CASSQGGEQYF
TRBJ2-7,NA,TRBV25-1,NA,TGTGCCAGCAGTGATCCAGGGTCGATCGGCGAGCAGTACTTC,CASSDPGSIGEQYF
TRBJ1-1,few,TRBV19,NA,TGTGCAACCCGGCAAGGGCAGGGTGTCCCTGAAGCTTTCTTT,CATRQGQGVPEAFF
TRBJ2-5,NA,TRBV11-3,NA,TGTGCCAGCAGCCCTAGTGTTCTAGGAGAGACCCAGTACTTC,CASSPSVLGETQYF
TRBJ1-3,few,TRBV5-1,TRBD1,TGCGCCAGCAGCTCCACAGGGGGCTCTGGAAACACCATATATTTT,CASSSTGGSGNTIYF
TRBJ2-5,NA,TRBV6-1,NA,TGTGCCAGCAGGAGGGGGTGGAAAGAGACCCAGTACTTC,CASRRGWKETQYF
TRBJ1-1,many,TRBV10-3,NA,TGTGCCATCAGTGCACCGAGAGGAGCTTTCTTT,CAISAPRGAFF
TRBJ2-1,few,TRBV6-4,NA,TGTGCCAGCAGTGACACCCTGGGGCAGGGTACCATGTTGTTCTTC,CASSDTLGQGTMLFF
TRBJ2-1,NA,TRBV28,NA,TGTGCCAGCAGTTCCTCCCGAGGGAGGAATGAGCAGTTCTTC,CASSSSRGRNEQFF
TRBJ2-1,few,TRBV5-1,NA,TGCGCCAGCAGCTTGCCCTCGGGTGAGCAGTTCTTC,CASSLPSGEQFF
TRBJ1-1,many,TRBV10-3,NA,TGTGCCATCAGTGAGGGGGGGACTGAAGCTTTCTTT,CAISEGGTEAFF
TRBJ2-1,NA,TRBV11-3,NA,TGTGCCAGCAGCTTGGGGGGTGAGCAGTTCTTC,CASSLGGEQFF
TRBJ1-2,few,TRBV7-2,TRBD1,TGTGCCAGCACCCCAGGGGGCAGGACGAACCTCTATGGCTACACCTTC,CASTPGGRTNLYGYTF